The rows below give T cell receptor beta chains drawn from one sample of a study of regulatory dendritic cells for organ transplantation. The repertoire was sequenced with immunoSEQ multiplex PCR; TCRdb's copy has only in-frame clones and lacks some. The sample carries some 28,000 clones, roughly four fifths recorded once. Sequencing was done on a sample of naive CD4+ T cells from blood. The receptors were sampled from a human donor in good health. CDR3s include the opening cysteine and the closing phenylalanine or tryptophan. A D gene is named only where the DNA matches it firmly. Expanded clones get a size class; other rows say once, few or many, or leave the size out.

CDR3aa | CDR3nt | j_gene | d_gene | len | abundance | v_gene
CASSLETGSSYEQYF | TGCGCCAGCAGCTTGGAGACAGGGTCGTCGTACGAGCAGTACTTC | TRBJ2-7 | TRBD1 | 15 | NA | TRBV5-1
CASSVIEETQYF | TGTGCCAGCAGTGTTATTGAAGAGACCCAGTACTTC | TRBJ2-5 | NA | 12 | NA | TRBV2
CASSQVARGTDTQYF | TGCGCCAGCAGCCAAGTAGCACGAGGCACAGATACGCAGTATTTT | TRBJ2-3 | NA | 15 | NA | TRBV4-3
CASRRDYQETQYF | TGTGCCAGCCGCAGGGACTATCAAGAGACCCAGTACTTC | TRBJ2-5 | TRBD2 | 13 | NA | TRBV2
CASSLGMGRGTEAFF | TGTGCCAGCAGCTTAGGTATGGGGCGCGGCACTGAAGCTTTCTTT | TRBJ1-1 | NA | 15 | NA | TRBV11-2
CASSPRPLTGQVEKLFF | TGTGCCAGCAGCCCGAGACCCTTGACAGGGCAGGTAGAAAAACTGTTTTTT | TRBJ1-4 | TRBD1 | 17 | NA | TRBV7-2
CAISEGRGPNTGELFF | TGTGCCATCAGTGAAGGTAGGGGCCCGAACACCGGGGAGCTGTTTTTT | TRBJ2-2 | NA | 16 | NA | TRBV10-3
CASSLSSGLGGETQYF | TGTGCCAGCAGTTTATCTAGTGGACTCGGGGGAGAGACCCAGTACTTC | TRBJ2-5 | NA | 16 | NA | TRBV27
CSARWGGGELFF | TGCAGCGCCAGGTGGGGCGGCGGGGAGCTGTTTTTT | TRBJ2-2 | NA | 12 | NA | TRBV29-1
CASSVGVGVGTDTQYF | TGTGCCAGCAGCGTAGGGGTCGGGGTGGGCACAGATACGCAGTATTTT | TRBJ2-3 | NA | 16 | NA | TRBV9
CASSQERAYSGNTIYF | TGTGCCAGCAGCCAAGAGAGGGCCTACTCTGGAAACACCATATATTTT | TRBJ1-3 | NA | 16 | NA | TRBV14
CASSLDTQYF | TGTGCCAGTAGTCTGGATACGCAGTATTTT | TRBJ2-3 | NA | 10 | NA | TRBV19
CASSRSGPGDSPLHF | TGTGCCAGCAGTAGGTCCGGGCCGGGGGATTCACCCCTCCACTTT | TRBJ1-6 | NA | 15 | NA | TRBV6-5
CASSFGSVNTEAFF | TGTGCCAGCAGCTTCGGGTCAGTAAACACTGAAGCTTTCTTT | TRBJ1-1 | NA | 14 | once | TRBV11-3
CASSYSGETDTQYF | TGTGCCAGCAGTTATAGCGGGGAGACAGATACGCAGTATTTT | TRBJ2-3 | TRBD2 | 14 | NA | TRBV6-5
CASSQQEGYTEAFF | TGTGCCAGCAGCCAACAGGAGGGGTACACTGAAGCTTTCTTT | TRBJ1-1 | NA | 14 | once | TRBV7-3
CASSLGASTDTQYF | TGTGCCAGCAGCTTGGGAGCTAGCACAGATACGCAGTATTTT | TRBJ2-3 | NA | 14 | NA | TRBV5-4
CASSYGTGDNSPLHF | TGTGCCAGCAGTTACGGGACAGGGGACAATTCACCCCTCCACTTT | TRBJ1-6 | TRBD1 | 15 | NA | TRBV6-5
CASRRTGAPLSYEQYF | TGTGCCAGCAGAAGAACAGGGGCCCCTCTCTCCTACGAGCAGTACTTC | TRBJ2-7 | TRBD1 | 16 | NA | TRBV27
CASSLGQGGYEQYF | TGTGCCAGCAGCTTAGGACAGGGCGGATACGAGCAGTACTTC | TRBJ2-7 | TRBD1 | 14 | NA | TRBV7-2
CASSLDRRDGYTF | TGTGCCAGCAGCTTAGATAGGCGGGACGGCTACACCTTC | TRBJ1-2 | NA | 13 | NA | TRBV7-2
CASSSSQGADEKLFF | TGTGCCAGCAGCTCATCACAGGGGGCAGATGAAAAACTGTTTTTT | TRBJ1-4 | TRBD1 | 15 | NA | TRBV5-4
CASSFLNSGGGDTQYF | TGCGCCAGCAGCTTCCTGAATTCGGGGGGCGGAGATACGCAGTATTTT | TRBJ2-3 | NA | 16 | NA | TRBV5-1
CASGDRGYGEKLFF | TGTGCCAGCGGTGACAGGGGATATGGTGAAAAACTGTTTTTT | TRBJ1-4 | TRBD1 | 14 | NA | TRBV6-1
CASSFGQATQYF | TGTGCCAGCAGCTTTGGACAGGCCACGCAGTATTTT | TRBJ2-3 | TRBD1 | 12 | NA | TRBV5-6
CASSALTRGEAFF | TGTGCCAGCAGCGCCTTGACGCGGGGCGAGGCTTTCTTT | TRBJ1-1 | NA | 13 | once | TRBV7-2
CASSAGLPQETQYF | TGCGCCAGCAGCGCCGGGTTACCACAAGAGACCCAGTACTTC | TRBJ2-5 | NA | 14 | NA | TRBV5-1
CASTETEPYGYTF | TGTGCCAGCACCGAGACAGAGCCTTATGGCTACACCTTC | TRBJ1-2 | NA | 13 | NA | TRBV2